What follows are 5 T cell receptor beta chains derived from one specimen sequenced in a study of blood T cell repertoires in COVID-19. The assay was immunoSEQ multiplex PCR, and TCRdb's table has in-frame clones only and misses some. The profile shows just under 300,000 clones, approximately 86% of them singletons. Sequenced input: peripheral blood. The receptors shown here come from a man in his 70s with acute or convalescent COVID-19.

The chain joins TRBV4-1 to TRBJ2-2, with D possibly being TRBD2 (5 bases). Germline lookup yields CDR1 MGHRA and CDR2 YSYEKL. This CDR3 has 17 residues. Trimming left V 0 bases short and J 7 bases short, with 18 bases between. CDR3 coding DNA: TGCGCCAGCAGCCAAGAAACTAGAATAGGTAATCGCGGGGAGCTGTTTTTT. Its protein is CASSQETRIGNRGELFF.

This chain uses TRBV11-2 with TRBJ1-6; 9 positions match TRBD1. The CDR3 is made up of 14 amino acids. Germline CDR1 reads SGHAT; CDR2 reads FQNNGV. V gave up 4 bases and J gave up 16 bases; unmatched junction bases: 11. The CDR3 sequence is CASSSGGTGIELHF. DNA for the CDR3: TGTGCCAGCAGCTCAGGCGGGACAGGGATTGAACTCCACTTT. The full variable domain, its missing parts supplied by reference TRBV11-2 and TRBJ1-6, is EAGVAQSPRYKIIEKRQSVAFWCNPISGHATLYWYQQILGQGPKLLIQFQNNGVVDDSQLPKDRFSAERLKGVDSTLKIQPAKLEDSAVYLCASSSGGTGIELHFGNGTRLTVT.

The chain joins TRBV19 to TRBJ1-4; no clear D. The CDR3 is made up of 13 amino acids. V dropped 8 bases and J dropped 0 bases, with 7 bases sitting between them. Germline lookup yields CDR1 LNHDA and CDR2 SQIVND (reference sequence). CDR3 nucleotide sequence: TGTGCCAGTTCCTATACAACTAATGAAAAACTGTTTTTT. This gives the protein CASSYTTNEKLFF.

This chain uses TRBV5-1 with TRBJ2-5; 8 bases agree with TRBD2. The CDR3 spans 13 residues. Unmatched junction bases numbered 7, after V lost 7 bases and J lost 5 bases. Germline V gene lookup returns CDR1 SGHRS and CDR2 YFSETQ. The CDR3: CASRFGGGETQYF. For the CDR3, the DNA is TGCGCCAGCCGGTTTGGCGGGGGGGAGACCCAGTACTTC.

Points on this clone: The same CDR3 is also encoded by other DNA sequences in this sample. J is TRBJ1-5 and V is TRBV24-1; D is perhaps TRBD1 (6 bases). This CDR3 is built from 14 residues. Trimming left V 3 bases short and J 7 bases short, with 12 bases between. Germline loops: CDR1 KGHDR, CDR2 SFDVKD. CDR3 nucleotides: TGTGCCACCAGTGATGGGCAGGGGACACAGCCCCAGCATTTT. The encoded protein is CATSDGQGTQPQHF.